This TCR beta chain was captured by sequencing in a study of blood T cell repertoires in COVID-19. Study as a whole: Researchers got acute and convalescent COVID-19 samples from the United States, Italy and Spain. Sources were T cells, B-cell-depleted T cells, or PBMCs; the material itself was cDNA or gDNA.

There are 17 residues in the CDR3. The trim removed 0 bases at V and 5 bases at J, leaving 12 bases unmatched. Germline CDR1 is SGHNT and CDR2 is YYREEE (reference sequence). Source study methods: The assay estimated nucleated cells by amplifying reference gene primers. Data came from immunoSEQ multiplex PCR; TCRdb stores just in-frame clones and leaves some out. V and J calls plus clone size are reproduced from that table; the DNA served to infer D and trimming. The sample contains around 380,000 clones, approximately 80% of which appear only once. Sequenced sample: peripheral blood. This chain joins TRBV5-4 and TRBJ2-5; 8 bases agree with TRBD2. The receptor comes from a human donor with acute or convalescent COVID-19. The donor label of this sample is uncertain. The CDR3 sequence: CASSLAGGRLMGETQYF. The CDR3 nucleotides read TGTGCCAGCAGCTTGGCGGGCGGGAGGCTTATGGGGGAGACCCAGTACTTC.